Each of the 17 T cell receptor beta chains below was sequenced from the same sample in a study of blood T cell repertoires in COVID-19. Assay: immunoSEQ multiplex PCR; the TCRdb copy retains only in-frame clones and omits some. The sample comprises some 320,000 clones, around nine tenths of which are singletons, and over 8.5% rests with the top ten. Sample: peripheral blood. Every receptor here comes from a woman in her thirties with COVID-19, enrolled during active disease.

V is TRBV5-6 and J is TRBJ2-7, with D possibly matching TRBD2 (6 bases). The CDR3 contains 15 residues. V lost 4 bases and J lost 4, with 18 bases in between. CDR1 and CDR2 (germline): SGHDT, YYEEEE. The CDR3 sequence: CASSAPGAETYEQYF. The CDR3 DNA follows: TGTGCCAGCAGCGCCCCGGGAGCGGAGACTTACGAGCAGTACTTC. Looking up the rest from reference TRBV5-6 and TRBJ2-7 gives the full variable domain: DAGVTQSPTHLIKTRGQQVTLRCSPKSGHDTVSWYQQALGQGPQFIFQYYEEEERQRGNFPDRFSGHQFPNYSSELNVNALLLGDSALYLCASSAPGAETYEQYFGPGTRLTVT.

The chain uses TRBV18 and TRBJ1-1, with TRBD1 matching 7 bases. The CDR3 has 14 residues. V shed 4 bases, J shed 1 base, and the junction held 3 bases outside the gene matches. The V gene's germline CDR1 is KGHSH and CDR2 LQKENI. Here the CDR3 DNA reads TGTGCCAGCTCACTTAAGGGGGCGAACACTGAAGCTTTCTTT. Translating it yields CASSLKGANTEAFF.

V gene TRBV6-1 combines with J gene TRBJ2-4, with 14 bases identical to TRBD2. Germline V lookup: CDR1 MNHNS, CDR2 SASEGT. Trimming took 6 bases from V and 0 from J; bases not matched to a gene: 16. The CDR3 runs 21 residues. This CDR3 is CASRETRLAGGILSAKNIQYF. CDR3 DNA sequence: TGTGCCAGCAGAGAAACTCGACTAGCGGGGGGGATCCTGTCAGCCAAAAACATTCAGTACTTC.

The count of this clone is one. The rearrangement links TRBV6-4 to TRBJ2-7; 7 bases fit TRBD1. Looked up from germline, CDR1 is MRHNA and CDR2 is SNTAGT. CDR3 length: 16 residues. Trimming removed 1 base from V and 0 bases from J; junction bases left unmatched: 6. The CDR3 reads CASSDYTRGPSYEQYF. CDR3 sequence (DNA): TGTGCCAGCAGTGACTATACGAGGGGGCCCTCCTACGAGCAGTACTTC.

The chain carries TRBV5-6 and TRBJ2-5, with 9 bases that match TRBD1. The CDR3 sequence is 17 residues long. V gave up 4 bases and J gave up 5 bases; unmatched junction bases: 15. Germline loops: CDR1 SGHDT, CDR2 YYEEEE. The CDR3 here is CASSPLVRDREDETQYF. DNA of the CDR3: TGTGCCAGCAGCCCCCTCGTTAGGGACAGGGAGGACGAGACCCAGTACTTC.

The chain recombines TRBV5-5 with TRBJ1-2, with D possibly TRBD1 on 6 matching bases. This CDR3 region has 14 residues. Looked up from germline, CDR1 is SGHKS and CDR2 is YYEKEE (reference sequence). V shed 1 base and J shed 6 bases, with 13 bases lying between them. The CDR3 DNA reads TGTGCCAGCAGCTTGACCACAGGGTCCAATGGCTACACCTTC. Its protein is CASSLTTGSNGYTF.

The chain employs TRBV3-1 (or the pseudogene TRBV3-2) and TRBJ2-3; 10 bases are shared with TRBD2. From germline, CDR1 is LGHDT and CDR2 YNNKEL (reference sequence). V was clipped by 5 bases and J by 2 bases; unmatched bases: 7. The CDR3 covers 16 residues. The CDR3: CASSSLAGEITDTQYF. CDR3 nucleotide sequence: TGTGCCAGCAGCTCCCTAGCGGGGGAGATCACAGATACGCAGTATTTT.

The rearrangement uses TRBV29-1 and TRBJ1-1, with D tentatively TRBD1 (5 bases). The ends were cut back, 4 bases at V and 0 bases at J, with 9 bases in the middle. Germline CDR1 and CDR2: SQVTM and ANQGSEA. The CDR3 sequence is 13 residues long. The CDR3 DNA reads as TGCAGCGTTGTTGGGGGGGTGAACACTGAAGCTTTCTTT. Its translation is CSVVGGVNTEAFF.

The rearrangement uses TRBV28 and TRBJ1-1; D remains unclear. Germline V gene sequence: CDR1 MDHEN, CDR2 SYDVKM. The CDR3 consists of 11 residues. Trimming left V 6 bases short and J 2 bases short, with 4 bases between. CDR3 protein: CASSFNTEAFF. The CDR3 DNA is TGTGCCAGCAGCTTCAACACTGAAGCTTTCTTT.

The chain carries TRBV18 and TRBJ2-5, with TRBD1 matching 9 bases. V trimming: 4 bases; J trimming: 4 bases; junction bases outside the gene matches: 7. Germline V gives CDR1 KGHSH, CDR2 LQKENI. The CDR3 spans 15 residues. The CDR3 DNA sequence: TGTGCCAGCTCACAAGGACAGGGGAGAACAGAGACCCAGTACTTC. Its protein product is CASSQGQGRTETQYF.

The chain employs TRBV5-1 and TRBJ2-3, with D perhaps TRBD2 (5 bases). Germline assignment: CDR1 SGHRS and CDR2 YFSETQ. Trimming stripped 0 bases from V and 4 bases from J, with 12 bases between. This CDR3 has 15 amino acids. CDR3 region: CASSLASQAADTQYF. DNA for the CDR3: TGCGCCAGCAGCTTGGCCTCACAAGCGGCAGATACGCAGTATTTT.

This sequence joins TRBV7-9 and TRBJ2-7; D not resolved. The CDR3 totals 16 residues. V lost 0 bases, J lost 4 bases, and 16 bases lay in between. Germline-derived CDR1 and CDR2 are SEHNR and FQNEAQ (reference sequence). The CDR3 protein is CASSLAITQVPYEQYF. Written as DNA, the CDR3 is TGTGCCAGCAGCTTAGCGATCACCCAGGTCCCTTACGAGCAGTACTTC.

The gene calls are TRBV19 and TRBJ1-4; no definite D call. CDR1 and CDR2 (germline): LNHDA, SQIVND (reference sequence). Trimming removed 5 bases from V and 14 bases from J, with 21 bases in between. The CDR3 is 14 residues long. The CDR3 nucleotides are TGTGCCAGTAGTCCGAGTGCCCCCAGTGCTAGGCTGTTTTTT. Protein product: CASSPSAPSARLFF.

CDR3 in DNA: TGTGCCAGCTCACCTCAGGCCCAGGCACCTCCTGGAAACACCATATATTTT. Translating it yields CASSPQAQAPPGNTIYF. This chain joins TRBV18 and TRBJ1-3; D remains unclear. Trimming left V 3 bases short and J 2 bases short, with 17 bases between. CDR3 length equals 17 residues. The V gene's germline CDR1 is KGHSH and CDR2 LQKENI.

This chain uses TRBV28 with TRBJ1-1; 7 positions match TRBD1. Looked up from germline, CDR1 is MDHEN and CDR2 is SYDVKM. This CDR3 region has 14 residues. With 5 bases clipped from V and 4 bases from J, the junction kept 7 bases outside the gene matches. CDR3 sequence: CASSEQGDATEAFF. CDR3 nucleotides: TGTGCCAGCAGTGAGCAGGGGGATGCCACTGAAGCTTTCTTT. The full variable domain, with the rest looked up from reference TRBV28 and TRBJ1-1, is DVKVTQSSRYLVKRTGEKVFLECVQDMDHENMFWYRQDPGLGLRLIYFSYDVKMKEKGDIPEGYSVSREKKERFSLILESASTNQTSMYLCASSEQGDATEAFFGQGTRLTVV.

The CDR3 sequence is CASSSGTASYEQYF. As DNA, the CDR3 is TGTGCCAGCAGCTCAGGGACAGCCTCCTACGAGCAGTACTTC. V is TRBV13 and J is TRBJ2-7, with 7 bases identical to TRBD1. The V gene's germline CDR1 is PRHDT and CDR2 FYEKMQ (reference sequence). CDR3 size: 14 residues. J gave up 0 bases and V 4 bases, and 3 bases lay outside the gene matches.

The CDR3 spells CAWSLAATDTQYF. CDR3 DNA sequence: TGTGCCTGGAGCCTAGCAGCAACAGATACGCAGTATTTT. The chain carries TRBV30 and TRBJ2-3, with D perhaps TRBD2 (5 bases). The CDR3 is 13 amino acids. V was shortened by 3 bases and J by 3 bases, with 10 bases between the two germline ends. The germline CDR1 and CDR2 sequences are GTSNPN and SVGIG (reference sequence).